The sequence of this T cell receptor (beta chain) was determined in a study of cytomegalovirus exposure and HLA in healthy donors. A few counts support this clone. The antigen is undetermined. The primer mix had 60 Vbeta and 13 Jbeta primers. The protocol was immunoSEQ multiplex PCR, while the TCRdb copy is restricted to in-frame clones and leaves out a portion. The table records about 140,000 clones, roughly 85% of them present only once. Overall study results and limits: Some segments of the V type, notably TRBV6-2 and TRBV6-3, were excluded as indistinguishable. An analysis done earlier found most TCR beta V segments productive about 90% or about 30% of the time.

The CDR3 length is 13 residues. The germline V gene has CDR1 SGHRS and CDR2 YFSETQ. Trimming removed 4 bases from V and 8 bases from J, with 12 bases in between. Samples came from healthy bone marrow donors. The donors, nominally healthy at sampling, likely had unrecorded immune exposures. V gene TRBV5-1 combines with J gene TRBJ1-4; maybe TRBD1 (5 bases). The clonotype was recovered from a man aged 35 to 55 in good health and CMV-seropositive. Sequencing input: PBMCs. The DNA of the CDR3 is TGCGCCAGCAGCCCGGCGGGGGGGGAAAAACTGTTTTTT. As protein: CASSPAGGEKLFF.